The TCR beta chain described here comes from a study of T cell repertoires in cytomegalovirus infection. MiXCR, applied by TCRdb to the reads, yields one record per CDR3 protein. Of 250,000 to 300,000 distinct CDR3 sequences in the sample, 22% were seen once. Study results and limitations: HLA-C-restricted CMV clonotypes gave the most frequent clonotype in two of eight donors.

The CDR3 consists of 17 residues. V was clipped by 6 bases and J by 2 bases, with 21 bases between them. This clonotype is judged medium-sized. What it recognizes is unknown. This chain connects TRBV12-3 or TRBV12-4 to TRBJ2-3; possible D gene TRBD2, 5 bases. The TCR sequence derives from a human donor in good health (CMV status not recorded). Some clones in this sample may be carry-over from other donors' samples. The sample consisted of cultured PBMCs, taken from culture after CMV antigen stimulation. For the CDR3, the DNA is TGTGCCAGCAGCCTTAGTACTCCCGGGGTTAACACAGATACGCAGTATTTT. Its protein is CASSLSTPGVNTDTQYF.